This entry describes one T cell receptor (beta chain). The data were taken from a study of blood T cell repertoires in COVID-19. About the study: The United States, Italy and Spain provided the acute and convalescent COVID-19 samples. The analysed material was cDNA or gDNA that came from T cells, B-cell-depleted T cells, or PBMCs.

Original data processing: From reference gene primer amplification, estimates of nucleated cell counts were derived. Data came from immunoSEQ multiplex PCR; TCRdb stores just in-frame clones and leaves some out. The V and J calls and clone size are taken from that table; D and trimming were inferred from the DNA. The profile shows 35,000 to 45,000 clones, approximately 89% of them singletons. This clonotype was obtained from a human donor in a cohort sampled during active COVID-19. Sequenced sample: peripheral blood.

The CDR3 sequence is CASSSTTGTYEQYF. The DNA of the CDR3 is TGTGCCAGCAGCTCCACTACAGGGACCTACGAGCAGTACTTC. The V and J genes are TRBV7-3 and TRBJ2-7; the D gene is possibly TRBD1 (6 bases). The CDR3 is made up of 14 amino acids. Germline lookup yields CDR1 SGHTA and CDR2 FQGTGA. The V end was cut by 4 bases, the J end by 2 bases, with 12 bases between.